This T cell receptor beta chain was obtained from a study of T cell responses to AZD1222 COVID-19 vaccine. In this sample, this clone turned up a few times. Its antigen remains unidentified. Study results and caveats: With dominance at 160-218 and 743-854, vaccine-associated CD4 TCRs spanned spike. Females made up more of the donors, who were largely white British, and clonal diversity may have come out too low. Per reports, nearly half of all spike-specific TCRs target regions that are unmutated in variants.

CDR1 is MNHEY, CDR2 SVGEGT, per germline. Trimming took off 5 bases at V and 7 bases at J, with 24 bases between the two ends. The CDR3 loop spans 17 amino acids. Clones were read by immunoSEQ multiplex PCR, and TCRdb kept only the in-frame ones, dropping some. The sample shows 95,000 to 120,000 clones, approximately 89% of them seen only once. This chain connects TRBV6-2 or TRBV6-3 to TRBJ2-1, with D perhaps TRBD2 (6 bases). Sequences were derived from peripheral blood, sampled 28 days after the second AZD1222 dose. This clonotype was obtained from an adult who received the AZD1222 COVID-19 vaccine. CDR3 sequence: CASSPLPGDSKTNEQFF. The CDR3 nucleotides are TGTGCCAGCAGTCCCTTGCCCGGGGACTCCAAAACAAATGAGCAGTTCTTC.